Each of the 21 T cell receptor beta chains below was sequenced from the same sample in a study of blood T cell repertoires in COVID-19. Sequenced by immunoSEQ multiplex PCR; TCRdb stores in-frame clones only, minus some. The sample consists of 310,000 or so clones, approximately 84% of them appearing once. Sequencing was done on a sample of peripheral blood. Receptor source: a woman under 40 who had recovered from COVID-19.

This clone has more than one count but fewer than ten. The chain combines TRBV6-5 with TRBJ2-1; possibly TRBD2 for D (6 bases). Germline V gene sequence: CDR1 MNHEY, CDR2 SVGAGI. V shed 5 bases and J shed 2 bases, with 13 bases lying between them. The CDR3 consists of 15 residues. CDR3 amino acids: CASSISSVPYNEQFF. The CDR3 region has the DNA TGTGCCAGCAGTATCTCTAGCGTCCCCTACAATGAGCAGTTCTTC.

The genes are TRBV6-2 or TRBV6-3 and TRBJ1-1; 7 nucleotides align to TRBD1. J gave up 13 bases and V 0 bases, and 17 bases lay outside the gene matches. The CDR3 length is 16 residues. Germline loops: CDR1 MNHEY, CDR2 SVGEGT. DNA of the CDR3: TGTGCCAGCAGTTACTCGGAGTTTAAGGGGGCAGATTCAGGTTTCTTT. Translation: CASSYSEFKGADSGFF.

V gene TRBV5-4 combines with J gene TRBJ2-1, with D maybe TRBD2 (6 bases). V was pared by 1 base and J by 7 bases, with 9 bases between. CDR1 and CDR2 (germline): SGHNT, YYREEE (reference sequence). The CDR3 runs to 13 residues. CDR3 protein: CASSLWLANEQFF. In DNA, the CDR3 is TGTGCCAGCAGCTTGTGGCTAGCGAATGAGCAGTTCTTC.

This chain joins TRBV19 and TRBJ2-7; 7 positions match TRBD1. The junction had 1 base not matched to a gene; V was cut back by 3 bases and J by 2 bases. The CDR3 loop spans 13 amino acids. CDR1 is LNHDA and CDR2 is SQIVND in the germline V gene (reference sequence). For the CDR3, the DNA is TGTGCCAGTAGTATGACAGGGACCTACGAGCAGTACTTC. It specifies CASSMTGTYEQYF.

V and J are TRBV5-1 and TRBJ2-2, with TRBD1 identical over 10 bases. Germline V gene lookup returns CDR1 SGHRS and CDR2 YFSETQ. The V and J ends lost 4 bases and 3 bases, in that order; junction bases with no gene match: 6. The CDR3 covers 16 residues. Here the CDR3 DNA reads TGCGCCAGCAGCGGGGGGACAGGGGACGACACCGGGGAGCTGTTTTTT. Translation: CASSGGTGDDTGELFF.

The chain uses TRBV5-5 and TRBJ2-2; perhaps TRBD1 as D (5 bases). From germline, CDR1 is SGHKS and CDR2 YYEKEE (reference sequence). There are 16 residues in the CDR3. The germline V and J ends were trimmed by 0 bases and 3 bases, with 12 bases remaining between them. CDR3 bases: TGTGCCAGCAGCTTGGCCTGGCAGGGCTACACCGGGGAGCTGTTTTTT. Translating it yields CASSLAWQGYTGELFF.

The chain links TRBV25-1 to TRBJ1-6; 8 nucleotides align to TRBD1. Germline V gene lookup returns CDR1 MGHDK and CDR2 SYGVNS. CDR3 size: 16 residues. The junction had 2 bases not matched to a gene; V was cut back by 4 bases and J by 0 bases. This chain's CDR3 is CASSGTGSSYNSPLHF. CDR3 nucleotide sequence: TGTGCCAGCAGTGGGACAGGGAGCTCCTATAATTCACCCCTCCACTTT.

The V and J genes are TRBV18 and TRBJ1-5, with D perhaps matching TRBD1 (6 bases). Germline CDR1 is KGHSH and CDR2 is LQKENI. This CDR3 region has 15 residues. V lost 6 bases and J 0 bases, leaving 12 bases between the germline ends. The CDR3 coding sequence is TGTGCCAGCTCCCTCAGACAGGTTAGCAATCAGCCCCAGCATTTT. Translation gives CASSLRQVSNQPQHF.

V gene TRBV27 combines with J gene TRBJ2-1; D is perhaps TRBD1 (6 bases). The CDR3 is made up of 12 amino acids. Germline V gene sequence: CDR1 MNHEY, CDR2 SMNVEV (reference sequence). Trimming left V 3 bases short and J 8 bases short, with 8 bases between. The CDR3 reads CASSFGGYEQFF. The CDR3 DNA follows: TGTGCCAGCAGTTTTGGGGGCTATGAGCAGTTCTTC.

The chain joins TRBV10-3 to TRBJ1-3; D is ambiguous. Germline CDR1 ENHRY, CDR2 SYGVKD. The CDR3 loop spans 13 amino acids. V lost 7 bases and J lost 0, with 7 bases in between. CDR3 sequence reads: CAIMANSGNTIYF. CDR3 bases: TGTGCCATCATGGCAAACTCTGGAAACACCATATATTTT.

The gene calls are TRBV10-3 and TRBJ1-1; 9 bases are a match to TRBD1. CDR3 size: 15 residues. In germline, CDR1 is ENHRY, CDR2 SYGVKD. V gave up 0 bases and J gave up 6 bases; unmatched junction bases: 5. CDR3 loop: CAISESDRGIAEAFF. The CDR3 nucleotides read TGTGCCATCAGTGAGTCTGACAGGGGGATCGCTGAAGCTTTCTTT.

This chain connects TRBV5-4 to TRBJ2-7, with 7 bases that match TRBD1. V was pared by 0 bases and J by 6 bases, with 12 bases of the junction left unmatched. Germline CDR1 is SGHNT and CDR2 is YYREEE (reference sequence). The CDR3 sequence is 16 residues long. The CDR3 DNA is TGTGCCAGCAGCTTGGCCCTCGACAGGGTGGTAGTCGAGCAGTACTTC. Protein: CASSLALDRVVVEQYF.

The CDR3, as DNA: TGCGCCAGCAGTGGGAGGGGTGATTTGGGTGAGCAGTTCTTC. Translation: CASSGRGDLGEQFF. The chain joins TRBV5-1 to TRBJ2-1, with 7 bases fitting TRBD2. Germline V lookup: CDR1 SGHRS, CDR2 YFSETQ. The V gene end was trimmed by 5 bases and the J gene end by 9 bases; junction bases not matched to a gene: 11. There are 14 residues in the CDR3.

This CDR3 is CASSLEQGPYEQYF. The CDR3 DNA follows: TGTGCCAGCAGCTTGGAACAGGGCCCCTACGAGCAGTACTTC. The J gene is TRBJ2-7, the V gene TRBV5-4; TRBD1 is a possible D gene (6 bases). The length of the CDR3 is 14 residues. Germline V gene data show CDR1 as SGHNT and CDR2 as YYREEE (reference sequence). With 0 bases removed from V and 2 bases from J, the gap between germline ends came to 9 bases.

The V call is TRBV6-5, the J call TRBJ1-4; D may be TRBD1 (5 bases). Trimming removed 11 bases at V and 1 base at J, with 8 bases between. The CDR3 loop spans 12 amino acids. Germline V CDR1 and CDR2: MNHEY, SVGAGI. The CDR3, as DNA: TGTGCCGCGGGGCGAACTAATGAAAAACTGTTTTTT. This encodes CAAGRTNEKLFF.

The J gene is TRBJ2-7, the V gene TRBV9; 7 bases are shared with TRBD1. This CDR3 is 15 amino acids long. CDR1 and CDR2 from the germline V gene are SGDLS and YYNGEE. V lost 0 bases and J lost 4; bases outside the gene matches: 7. The CDR3 is CASSVDPGGRYEQYF. The CDR3 nucleotides read TGTGCCAGCAGCGTAGATCCAGGGGGAAGGTACGAGCAGTACTTC.

J is TRBJ1-2 and V is TRBV7-3; TRBD1 is a possible D gene (5 bases). Per the germline V gene, CDR1 is SGHTA and CDR2 is FQGTGA. V was pared by 5 bases and J by 2 bases, with 9 bases between. The length of the CDR3 is 13 residues. The CDR3 nucleotides are TGTGCCAGCAGCCCGGACAAGAACTATGGCTACACCTTC. Translated, it gives CASSPDKNYGYTF.

The chain carries TRBV3-1 (or the pseudogene TRBV3-2) and TRBJ2-1; weak D call: TRBD1 (5 bases). This CDR3 has 17 residues. V lost 4 bases to trimming and J lost 0 bases, with 16 bases between them. Germline V gene data show CDR1 as LGHDT and CDR2 as YNNKEL (reference sequence). CDR3 sequence (DNA): TGTGCCAGCAGCCGGAAACCAGGGCTTAGCTCCTACAATGAGCAGTTCTTC. It is translated as CASSRKPGLSSYNEQFF.

This clone was observed once. This chain uses TRBV30 with TRBJ2-7; D possibly corresponds to TRBD1 (5 bases). CDR3 length: 16 amino acids. Germline CDR1 reads GTSNPN; CDR2 reads SVGIG (reference sequence). The germline V and J ends were trimmed by 0 bases and 3 bases, with 18 bases remaining between them. For the CDR3, the DNA is TGTGCCTGGAGTGTACTTCCCGGGCAGGGAAGCTACGAGCAGTACTTC. Translating gives CAWSVLPGQGSYEQYF. Variable domain in full (rest from reference TRBV30 and TRBJ2-7): SQTIHQWPATLVQPVGSPLSLECTVEGTSNPNLYWYRQAAGRGLQLLFYSVGIGQISSEVPQNLSASRPQDRQFILSSKKLLLSDSGFYLCAWSVLPGQGSYEQYFGPGTRLTVT.

The chain has TRBV27 and TRBJ2-7; 8 positions match TRBD2. CDR3 size: 13 residues. Germline lookup yields CDR1 MNHEY and CDR2 SMNVEV (reference sequence). V shed 7 bases, J shed 4 bases, and the junction held 6 bases outside the gene matches. The CDR3 loop reads CASKGGGPYEQYF. CDR3 nucleotide sequence: TGTGCCAGCAAGGGCGGGGGGCCATACGAGCAGTACTTC.

This clone came up a few times. The chain has TRBV28 and TRBJ2-3, with 8 bases lining up with TRBD2. Trimming took 2 bases from V and 5 from J; bases not matched to a gene: 3. The length of the CDR3 is 14 residues. Looked up from germline, CDR1 is MDHEN and CDR2 is SYDVKM. CDR3 nucleotides: TGTGCCAGCAGTTTAGGAGCGGGAGTAGATACGCAGTATTTT. Protein: CASSLGAGVDTQYF.